These 27 T cell receptor beta chains originate from one sample sequenced in a study of blood T cell repertoires in COVID-19. Produced via immunoSEQ multiplex PCR; TCRdb's table is partial and in-frame only. The table lists approximately 500,000 clones, around nine tenths of them singletons. Sequenced input: PBMCs or T cells enriched from blood (not recorded which). All receptors derive from a woman in her 40s who had recovered from COVID-19.

The rearrangement uses TRBV5-6 and TRBJ2-1; perhaps TRBD2 as D (5 bases). There are 13 residues in the CDR3. Germline CDR1 and CDR2: SGHDT and YYEEEE. V lost 6 bases to trimming and J lost 8 bases, with 15 bases between them. The CDR3 nucleotides read TGTGCCAGCACCAACCCTGGAGGTGATGAGCAGTTCTTC. It is translated as CASTNPGGDEQFF.

This clone was counted between two and nine times. V usage is TRBV30 and J usage is TRBJ1-3; 8 bases fit TRBD1. Germline V CDR1 and CDR2: GTSNPN, SVGIG (reference sequence). The V segment lost 2 bases and the J segment 0 bases; nucleotides outside the gene matches: 9. This CDR3 comprises 17 residues. CDR3 DNA: TGTGCCTGGAGTCCGGGGACAGGACTTTACTCTGGAAACACCATATATTTT. It encodes CAWSPGTGLYSGNTIYF.

This chain connects TRBV19 to TRBJ1-2; D gene uncertain. There are 12 residues in the CDR3. Trimming shortened V by 2 bases and J by 7 bases, and 8 bases separated the two germline ends. Germline CDR1 and CDR2: LNHDA and SQIVND (reference sequence). CDR3 coding DNA: TGTGCCAGTAGTATATCGAGGCGTGGCTACACCTTC. Translation: CASSISRRGYTF.

The chain combines TRBV5-1 with TRBJ1-1, with D possibly being TRBD1 (6 bases). This CDR3 contains 15 residues. Trimming pared 4 bases from V and 5 bases from J, leaving 18 bases between. Germline CDR1 is SGHRS and CDR2 is YFSETQ. CDR3 residues: CASSDGRGRGTEAFF. For the CDR3, the DNA is TGCGCCAGCAGCGATGGCCGGGGTAGGGGGACTGAAGCTTTCTTT.

V gene TRBV3-1 (or the pseudogene TRBV3-2) combines with J gene TRBJ1-1, with TRBD1 as a possible D gene (6 bases). V lost 2 bases and J 1 base, leaving 14 bases between the germline ends. Germline V gene data show CDR1 as LGHDT and CDR2 as YNNKEL (reference sequence). This CDR3 is 16 amino acids long. This CDR3 reads CASSQIPGHRNTEAFF. In DNA, the CDR3 is TGTGCCAGCAGCCAAATACCGGGACATAGGAACACTGAAGCTTTCTTT.

The rearrangement joins TRBV6-2 or TRBV6-3 to TRBJ2-1; TRBD2 aligns across 8 bases. V was pared by 3 bases and J by 7 bases, with 11 bases of the junction left unmatched. Germline CDR1 reads MNHEY; CDR2 reads SVGEGT. The CDR3 length is 16 residues. The CDR3 DNA is TGTGCCAGCAGTTATATAGCGGGAAGCTTAGGAAATGAGCAGTTCTTC. Amino acid sequence: CASSYIAGSLGNEQFF.

V is TRBV19 and J is TRBJ1-1, with 7 bases identical to TRBD1. The CDR3 is 15 residues long. V was clipped by 10 bases and J by 0 bases; unmatched bases: 11. CDR1 and CDR2 (germline): LNHDA, SQIVND (reference sequence). CDR3 sequence: CATRAGDRLNTEAFF. The CDR3, as DNA: TGTGCCACCAGAGCTGGGGACAGACTGAACACTGAAGCTTTCTTT.

This clone showed up just a few times. Additional DNA sequences in this sample encode the identical CDR3. The genes are TRBV2 and TRBJ2-1; D is perhaps TRBD1 (5 bases). Trimming stripped 8 bases from V and 0 bases from J, with 11 bases between. Germline values: CDR1 SNHLY, CDR2 FYNNEI. The CDR3 has 14 amino acids. The CDR3 here is CASSRGSSYNEQFF. DNA of the CDR3: TGTGCCAGCTCTAGGGGTAGCTCCTACAATGAGCAGTTCTTC.

The V and J genes are TRBV6-6 and TRBJ1-5; 8 nucleotides agree with TRBD1. CDR1 and CDR2 (germline): MNHNY, SVGAGI (reference sequence). The V segment lost 5 bases and the J segment 5 bases; nucleotides outside the gene matches: 8. The CDR3 has 15 residues. In nucleotides, the CDR3 is TGTGCCAGCAGTCACCGGGACAGGCTGTATCAGCCCCAGCATTTT. Translation: CASSHRDRLYQPQHF.

The gene calls are TRBV4-1 and TRBJ2-5, with 11 nucleotides matching TRBD2. In germline, CDR1 is MGHRA, CDR2 YSYEKL. J gave up 3 bases and V 0 bases, and 6 bases lay outside the gene matches. CDR3 length: 17 residues. The CDR3, as DNA: TGCGCCAGCAGCCAAGATTATGCTAGCGGGAGGAAAGAGACCCAGTACTTC. Translated: CASSQDYASGRKETQYF.

V gene TRBV5-1 combines with J gene TRBJ1-1; 11 bases line up with TRBD1. J lost 1 base, V lost 5 bases, and 10 bases had no gene match. Looked up from germline, CDR1 is SGHRS and CDR2 is YFSETQ. The CDR3 sequence is 17 residues long. The CDR3 loop is CASSQGQGAWRNTEAFF. In DNA, the CDR3 is TGCGCCAGCAGTCAAGGACAGGGGGCATGGCGGAACACTGAAGCTTTCTTT.

The V call is TRBV5-6, the J call TRBJ2-3; D is possibly TRBD1 (5 bases). This CDR3 comprises 13 residues. V lost 1 base and J lost 6, with 9 bases in between. The V gene's germline CDR1 is SGHDT and CDR2 YYEEEE. This chain's CDR3 is CASSLWGMDTQYF. The DNA of the CDR3 is TGTGCCAGCAGCTTGTGGGGCATGGATACGCAGTATTTT. Full variable domain (missing parts from reference TRBV5-6 and TRBJ2-3): DAGVTQSPTHLIKTRGQQVTLRCSPKSGHDTVSWYQQALGQGPQFIFQYYEEEERQRGNFPDRFSGHQFPNYSSELNVNALLLGDSALYLCASSLWGMDTQYFGPGTRLTVL.

V gene TRBV19 combines with J gene TRBJ2-7, with a tentative D call TRBD2 (5 bases). Trimming took off 1 base at V and 2 bases at J, with 18 bases between the two ends. The CDR3 contains 17 residues. Germline CDR1 reads LNHDA; CDR2 reads SQIVND (reference sequence). CDR3 sequence (DNA): TGTGCCAGTAGTATAGCGCTCGGCGGGCTCACCCCCTACGAGCAGTACTTC. Amino acid sequence: CASSIALGGLTPYEQYF.

The chain recombines TRBV27 with TRBJ1-2; 7 bases agree with TRBD1. The junction had 11 bases not matched to a gene; V was cut back by 4 bases and J by 6 bases. Germline CDR1 and CDR2: MNHEY and SMNVEV (reference sequence). This CDR3 has 15 residues. The CDR3 spells CASSSPLDRVHGYTF. The CDR3 bases are TGTGCCAGCAGTTCCCCCCTAGACAGGGTGCATGGCTACACCTTC.

J is TRBJ1-6 and V is TRBV4-3, with D unclear. V lost 3 bases and J 3 bases, leaving 15 bases between the germline ends. The V gene's germline CDR1 is LGHNA and CDR2 YSLEER. CDR3 size: 17 residues. In DNA form, the CDR3 reads TGCGCCAGCAGCCAGGCTACCGGGATCGGCTATAATTCACCCCTCCACTTT. This translates into CASSQATGIGYNSPLHF.

The V gene is TRBV10-1, the J gene TRBJ2-3; TRBD2 agrees at 11 bases. Unmatched junction bases numbered 3, after V lost 6 bases and J lost 4 bases. The CDR3 extends over 14 amino acids. Germline CDR1 is WNHNN and CDR2 is SYGVQD (reference sequence). Here the CDR3 reads CASSLSGRADTQYF. For the CDR3, the DNA is TGCGCCAGCAGCCTTAGCGGGAGGGCAGATACGCAGTATTTT.

In its sample, this clone was seen once. V gene TRBV5-4 combines with J gene TRBJ2-5; D is possibly TRBD1 (5 bases). V dropped 4 bases and J dropped 4 bases, with 8 bases sitting between them. This CDR3 is built from 12 residues. Looked up from germline, CDR1 is SGHNT and CDR2 is YYREEE (reference sequence). DNA for the CDR3: TGTGCCAGCAGCCTACAGGCAGAGACCCAGTACTTC. This codes for CASSLQAETQYF. Variable domain in full (rest from reference TRBV5-4 and TRBJ2-5): ETGVTQSPTHLIKTRGQQVTLRCSSQSGHNTVSWYQQALGQGPQFIFQYYREEENGRGNFPPRFSGLQFPNYSSELNVNALELDDSALYLCASSLQAETQYFGPGTRLLVL.

The rearrangement uses TRBV5-5 and TRBJ2-7; a weak D match, TRBD2 (8 bases). The CDR3 covers 17 residues. Trimming left V 0 bases short and J 4 bases short, with 20 bases between. From germline, CDR1 is SGHKS and CDR2 YYEKEE (reference sequence). CDR3 DNA sequence: TGTGCCAGCAGCTTGGGACGACCGGGAGGGACAGCATACGAGCAGTACTTC. As protein: CASSLGRPGGTAYEQYF.

This clone occurred once. V and J are TRBV7-2 and TRBJ1-2; D may be TRBD1 (6 bases). The V gene's germline CDR1 is SGHTA and CDR2 FQGNSA. The CDR3 spans 13 residues. V was shortened by 4 bases and J by 4 bases, with 10 bases between the two germline ends. The CDR3 bases are TGTGCCAGCAGCTCCTTGACAGGCTATGGCTACACCTTC. As protein: CASSSLTGYGYTF.

The genes are TRBV20-1 and TRBJ2-1, with 8 bases fitting TRBD2. This CDR3 comprises 15 residues. CDR1 and CDR2 (germline): DFQATT, SNEGSKA (reference sequence). The junction had 5 bases not matched to a gene; V was cut back by 3 bases and J by 1 base. CDR3 in DNA: TGCAGTGCTAGTACGGGGGGGGGTTCCTACAATGAGCAGTTCTTC. This encodes CSASTGGGSYNEQFF.

The chain has TRBV2 and TRBJ2-6; 7 nucleotides agree with TRBD2. J gave up 1 base and V 8 bases, and 5 bases lay outside the gene matches. The CDR3 totals 15 residues. Germline V gene data show CDR1 as SNHLY and CDR2 as FYNNEI. The CDR3 loop reads CASVGGPSGANVLTF. The CDR3 nucleotides read TGTGCCAGCGTGGGAGGGCCATCTGGGGCCAACGTCCTGACTTTC.

The V gene is TRBV5-1, the J gene TRBJ1-6; D gene uncertain. The CDR3 contains 15 residues. V lost 0 bases to trimming and J lost 9 bases, with 13 bases between them. Germline-derived CDR1 and CDR2 are SGHRS and YFSETQ. This CDR3 is CASSLGAPESSPLHF. CDR3 nucleotide sequence: TGCGCCAGCAGCTTGGGGGCCCCAGAGAGTTCACCCCTCCACTTT.

The rearrangement joins TRBV24-1 to TRBJ2-7, with 8 bases matching TRBD1. Germline assignment: CDR1 KGHDR and CDR2 SFDVKD. The V gene end was trimmed by 2 bases and the J gene end by 3 bases; junction bases not matched to a gene: 5. The CDR3 runs 15 residues. The CDR3 nucleotides are TGTGCCACCAGTGATTCAGGGACAGGAAACTACGAGCAGTACTTC. Protein: CATSDSGTGNYEQYF.

V and J are TRBV3-1 (or the pseudogene TRBV3-2) and TRBJ1-4; D is undetermined. From germline, CDR1 is LGHDT and CDR2 YNNKEL (reference sequence). V lost 4 bases, J lost 7 bases, and 4 bases lay in between. The CDR3 contains 11 residues. DNA for the CDR3: TGTGCCAGCAGCCGAGCTGAAAAACTGTTTTTT. Encoded protein: CASSRAEKLFF.

V and J are TRBV6-5 and TRBJ2-1; D perhaps matches TRBD2 (5 bases). The germline V gene encodes CDR1 MNHEY and CDR2 SVGAGI. The ends were cut back, 6 bases at V and 6 bases at J, with 18 bases in the middle. The CDR3 runs 15 residues. The CDR3 bases are TGTGCCAGCAGCCCCGGGTCGGGATCTCCCAATGAGCAGTTCTTC. Its protein is CASSPGSGSPNEQFF.

This clone appeared a single time. The junction departs from the called germline gene at one end, perhaps through a read error. The chain couples TRBV11-2 to TRBJ2-7, with TRBD1 matching over 7 bases. Germline assignment: CDR1 SGHAT and CDR2 FQNNGV. The CDR3 is 14 residues long. The CDR3 reads CASSSGTVSFEQYF. DNA of the CDR3: TGTGCCAGCAGCTCCGGGACAGTATCCTTCGAGCAGTACTTC.

The rearrangement joins TRBV27 to TRBJ1-5; D is uncertain. The CDR3 is 15 residues long. Germline CDR1 is MNHEY and CDR2 is SMNVEV (reference sequence). V lost 4 bases, J lost 1 base, and 11 bases lay in between. The CDR3 DNA is TGTGCCAGCAGTTCCAGACCCAGGAGCAATCAGCCCCAGCATTTT. Protein: CASSSRPRSNQPQHF.